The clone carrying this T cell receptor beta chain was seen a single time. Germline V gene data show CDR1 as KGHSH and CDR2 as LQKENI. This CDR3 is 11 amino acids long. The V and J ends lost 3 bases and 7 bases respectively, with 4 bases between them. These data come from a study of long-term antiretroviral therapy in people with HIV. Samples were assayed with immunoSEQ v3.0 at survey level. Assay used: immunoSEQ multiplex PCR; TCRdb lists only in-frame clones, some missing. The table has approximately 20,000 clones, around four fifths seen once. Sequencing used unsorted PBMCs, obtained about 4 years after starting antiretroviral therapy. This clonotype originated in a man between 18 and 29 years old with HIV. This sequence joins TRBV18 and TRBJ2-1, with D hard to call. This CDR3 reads CASSPGNEQFF. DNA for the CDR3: TGTGCCAGCTCACCGGGTAATGAGCAGTTCTTC.